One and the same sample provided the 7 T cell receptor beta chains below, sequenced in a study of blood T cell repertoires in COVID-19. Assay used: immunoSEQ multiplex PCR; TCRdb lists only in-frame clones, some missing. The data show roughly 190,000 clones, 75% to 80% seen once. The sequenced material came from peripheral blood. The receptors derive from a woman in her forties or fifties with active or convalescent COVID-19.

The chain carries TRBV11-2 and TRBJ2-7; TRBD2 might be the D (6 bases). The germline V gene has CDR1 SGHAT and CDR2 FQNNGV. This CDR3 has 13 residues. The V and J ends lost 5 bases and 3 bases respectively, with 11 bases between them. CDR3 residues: CASSPSGGYEQYF. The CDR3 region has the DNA TGTGCCAGCAGCCCCTCCGGGGGCTACGAGCAGTACTTC.

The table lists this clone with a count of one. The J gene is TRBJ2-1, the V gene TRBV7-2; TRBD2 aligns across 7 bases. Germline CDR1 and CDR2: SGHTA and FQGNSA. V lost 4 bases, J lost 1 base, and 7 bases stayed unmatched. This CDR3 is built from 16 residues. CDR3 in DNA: TGTGCCAGCAGCTCCCGCGGCGGGAGTTCCTACAATGAGCAGTTCTTC. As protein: CASSSRGGSSYNEQFF.

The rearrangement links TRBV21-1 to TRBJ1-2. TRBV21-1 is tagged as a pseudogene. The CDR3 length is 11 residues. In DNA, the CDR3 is TGTGCCAGCAGCAACGTTTATGGCTACACCTTC. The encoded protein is CASSNVYGYTF.

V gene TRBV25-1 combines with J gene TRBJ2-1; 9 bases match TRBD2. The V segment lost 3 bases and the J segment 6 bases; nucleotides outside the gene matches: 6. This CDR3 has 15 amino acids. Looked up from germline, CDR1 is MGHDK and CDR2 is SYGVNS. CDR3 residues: CASSDIAGVGNEQFF. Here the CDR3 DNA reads TGTGCCAGCAGTGACATAGCGGGAGTAGGCAATGAGCAGTTCTTC.

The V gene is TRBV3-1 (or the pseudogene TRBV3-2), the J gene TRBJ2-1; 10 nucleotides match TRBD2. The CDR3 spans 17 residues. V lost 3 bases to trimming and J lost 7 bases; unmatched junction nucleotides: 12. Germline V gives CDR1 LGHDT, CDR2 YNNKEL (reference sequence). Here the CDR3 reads CASSQHPSGGPGNEQFF. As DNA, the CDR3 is TGTGCCAGCAGCCAGCACCCTAGCGGGGGCCCTGGAAATGAGCAGTTCTTC.

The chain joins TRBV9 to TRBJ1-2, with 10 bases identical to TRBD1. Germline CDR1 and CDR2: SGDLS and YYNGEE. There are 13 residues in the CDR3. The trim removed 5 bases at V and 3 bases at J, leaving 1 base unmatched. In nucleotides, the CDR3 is TGTGCCAGCAGGGGGACAGGGGACTATGGCTACACCTTC. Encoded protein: CASRGTGDYGYTF.

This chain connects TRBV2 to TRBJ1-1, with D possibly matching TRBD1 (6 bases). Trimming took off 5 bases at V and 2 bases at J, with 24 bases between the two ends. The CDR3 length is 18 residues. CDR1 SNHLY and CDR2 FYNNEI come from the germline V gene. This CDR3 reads CASSTRRGGGFANTEAFF. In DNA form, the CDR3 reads TGTGCCAGCAGTACGAGGAGGGGGGGTGGTTTCGCCAACACTGAAGCTTTCTTT.